Shown below are 24 T cell receptor beta chains from a single sample sequenced in a study of human T cells and chemical hapten exposure. Time point: patch test 1, 2 weeks after DPC sensitization. Treatment described: therapeutic diphenylcyclopropenone sensitization with weekly scalp DPC. Via MiXCR, TCRdb re-called the RACE reads, giving one row per CDR3 protein. The table records 340,000 or so distinct CDR3 sequences, approximately 6.9% of them present only once. Sequencing used whole blood, obtained in connection with sensitization to the hapten diphenylcyclopropenone (DPC). These receptors came from a young woman with alopecia areata. Some clones in this sample may be carry-over from other donors' samples.

This clonotype was counted a few times. V gene TRBV11-2 combines with J gene TRBJ1-1; 9 bases line up with TRBD1. CDR3 length: 15 amino acids. Germline V gene data show CDR1 as SGHAT and CDR2 as FQNNGV. V gave up 3 bases and J gave up 4 bases; unmatched junction bases: 6. For the CDR3, the DNA is TGTGCCAGCAGCTTCACACAGGGGGCGGTCACTGAAGCTTTCTTT. As protein: CASSFTQGAVTEAFF.

In this sample, this clonotype turned up many times. The rearrangement joins TRBV29-1 to TRBJ1-6; D gene unclear. V lost 0 bases and J 7 bases, leaving 7 bases between the germline ends. Germline CDR1 and CDR2: SQVTM and ANQGSEA. The CDR3 is 13 residues long. The CDR3 sequence is CSVEEAPNSPLHF. CDR3 DNA: TGCAGCGTTGAAGAAGCTCCGAATTCACCCCTCCACTTT. The whole variable domain, filled in from reference TRBV29-1 and TRBJ1-6, reads SAVISQKPSRDICQRGTSLTIQCQVDSQVTMMFWYRQQPGQSLTLIATANQGSEATYESGFVIDKFPISRPNLTFSTLTVSNMSPEDSSIYLCSVEEAPNSPLHFGNGTRLTVT.

In this sample, this clonotype turned up a few times. The V and J genes are TRBV20-1 and TRBJ1-1, with D possibly being TRBD1 (6 bases). Germline V gene data show CDR1 as DFQATT and CDR2 as SNEGSKA (reference sequence). The CDR3 sequence is 16 residues long. V shed 1 base and J shed 0 bases, with 15 bases lying between them. The CDR3 loop is CSARVSWDTLNTEAFF. The DNA for the CDR3 is TGCAGTGCTAGAGTTTCGTGGGACACCCTGAACACTGAAGCTTTCTTT.

This clonotype was found a few times. The chain couples TRBV20-1 to TRBJ1-1, with TRBD1 as a possible D gene (6 bases). The CDR3 spans 13 residues. The germline gives CDR1 DFQATT, CDR2 SNEGSKA (reference sequence). V was clipped by 3 bases and J by 8 bases, with 16 bases between them. CDR3 sequence (DNA): TGCAGTGCTAGTTCCCCACAAGGGACAGAAGCTTTCTTT. Its translation: CSASSPQGTEAFF.

This clonotype has only a few counts. The chain combines TRBV27 with TRBJ2-7; D might be TRBD2 (6 bases). The germline gives CDR1 MNHEY, CDR2 SMNVEV (reference sequence). The V gene lost 5 bases and the J gene lost 4 bases, with 15 bases spanning the gap. The CDR3 totals 14 residues. CDR3 DNA sequence: TGTGCCAGCAGTACCCGGGACTTCCTATACGAGCAGTACTTC. Translation gives CASSTRDFLYEQYF.

This clonotype was picked up many times. The chain recombines TRBV4-3 with TRBJ2-1; TRBD2 agrees at 8 bases. After removal of 0 bases from V and 2 bases from J, the junction contained 3 bases not matched to a gene. Germline CDR1 reads LGHNA; CDR2 reads YSLEER. The CDR3 is 16 amino acids. CDR3 sequence: CASSQDGGGTYNEQFF. CDR3 DNA: TGCGCCAGCAGCCAAGATGGCGGGGGGACCTACAATGAGCAGTTCTTC.

This clonotype was detected many times. The V call is TRBV7-8, the J call TRBJ2-1, with TRBD1 as a possible D gene (6 bases). Looked up from germline, CDR1 is SGHVS and CDR2 is FQNEAQ. V gave up 5 bases and J gave up 4 bases, with 15 bases separating them. This CDR3 spans 15 amino acids. CDR3 residues: CASSAYRVLYNEQFF. In nucleotides, the CDR3 is TGTGCCAGCAGCGCCTACAGGGTCTTATACAATGAGCAGTTCTTC.

V is TRBV6-5 and J is TRBJ1-2, with D maybe TRBD1 (5 bases). The CDR3 contains 17 residues. The germline CDR1 and CDR2 sequences are MNHEY and SVGAGI. V was pared by 0 bases and J by 8 bases, with 22 bases between. Here the CDR3 reads CASSYSTQTARSIGYTF. As DNA, the CDR3 is TGTGCCAGCAGTTACTCGACCCAGACAGCCCGGTCAATAGGCTACACCTTC.

This clonotype was detected many times. The genes are TRBV24-1 and TRBJ2-3; the D gene is possibly TRBD2 (5 bases). Germline V gene lookup returns CDR1 KGHDR and CDR2 SFDVKD. Trimming left V 5 bases short and J 3 bases short, with 11 bases between. The length of the CDR3 is 14 residues. CDR3 nucleotide sequence: TGTGCCACCAGTGGTCTAGCTGAGACAGATACGCAGTATTTT. It encodes CATSGLAETDTQYF.

This clonotype was observed a handful of times. The chain links TRBV5-5 to TRBJ1-5; no clear D gene. Trimming removed 2 bases from V and 7 bases from J, with 25 bases in between. The CDR3 is 18 residues long. Germline assignment: CDR1 SGHKS and CDR2 YYEKEE (reference sequence). CDR3 nucleotide sequence: TGTGCCAGCAGCTTTGGTCGATCATTAGACCGTCTGCGACAGCCCCAGCATTTT. Protein: CASSFGRSLDRLRQPQHF.

This clonotype was picked up a small number of times. V and J are TRBV7-2 and TRBJ2-5, with 8 bases matching TRBD2. V was clipped by 0 bases and J by 5 bases; unmatched bases: 5. This CDR3 is 15 amino acids long. CDR1 and CDR2 from the germline V gene are SGHTA and FQGNSA. This CDR3 reads CASSLAGLASETQYF. CDR3 nucleotides: TGTGCCAGCAGCTTAGCCGGACTAGCTAGTGAGACCCAGTACTTC.

This clonotype was picked up many times. CDR3 sequence: CASSGGQPNTEAFF. The DNA for the CDR3 is TGTGCCAGCAGCGGGGGACAGCCGAACACTGAAGCTTTCTTT. The rearrangement uses TRBV9 and TRBJ1-1; 7 bases map to TRBD1. There are 14 residues in the CDR3. Looked up from germline, CDR1 is SGDLS and CDR2 is YYNGEE. V shed 3 bases and J 1 base; nucleotides not matched to a gene: 3.

The chain couples TRBV3-1 to TRBJ1-5; 8 bases are a match to TRBD1. The germline V gene has CDR1 LGHDT and CDR2 YNNKEL (reference sequence). The CDR3 length is 14 residues. Trimming removed 4 bases from V and 5 bases from J; junction bases left unmatched: 4. CDR3 sequence: CASSLTGVYQPQHF. The DNA for the CDR3 is TGTGCCAGCAGCCTGACAGGGGTTTATCAGCCCCAGCATTTT.

This clonotype was found a few times. It may be a read error: a sequence one base away is much more abundant. CDR3 nucleotide sequence: TGTGCCAGCAGTCAAACCACAGATACGCAGTATTTT. Translated, it gives CASSQTTDTQYF. V usage is TRBV12-3 or TRBV12-4 and J usage is TRBJ2-3; D is undetermined. V was pared by 5 bases and J by 2 bases, with 5 bases between. The CDR3 loop spans 12 amino acids.

This clonotype appeared many times. This chain connects TRBV27 to TRBJ2-5, with 10 bases that match TRBD1. Germline V gene lookup returns CDR1 MNHEY and CDR2 SMNVEV (reference sequence). CDR3 size: 16 residues. J was trimmed by 5 bases and V by 5 bases; bases with no gene match: 11. DNA of the CDR3: TGTGCCAGCAGTATAAGGACAGGGGGGCCGTTGGAGACCCAGTACTTC. Translating gives CASSIRTGGPLETQYF.

The gene calls are TRBV15 and TRBJ1-4, with 7 nucleotides matching TRBD1. This CDR3 has 14 residues. V lost 5 bases, J lost 5 bases, and 5 bases stayed unmatched. Per germline, CDR1 LNHNV and CDR2 YYDKDF (reference sequence). CDR3 in DNA: TGTGCCACCAGCCCACAGGGGTGGAATGAAAAACTGTTTTTT. Residues: CATSPQGWNEKLFF.

This clonotype was seen at least ten times. V usage is TRBV7-2 and J usage is TRBJ2-3, with no clear D. The ends were cut back, 6 bases at V and 5 bases at J, with 6 bases in the middle. The CDR3 is 11 residues long. From germline, CDR1 is SGHTA and CDR2 FQGNSA. CDR3 protein: CASSLKDTQYF. In DNA, the CDR3 is TGTGCCAGCAGTTTAAAAGATACGCAGTATTTT.

This clonotype showed up many times. The V and J genes are TRBV7-3 and TRBJ2-2; 7 positions agree with TRBD1. CDR3 length: 16 amino acids. From germline, CDR1 is SGHTA and CDR2 FQGTGA. V trimming: 3 bases; J trimming: 4 bases; junction bases outside the gene matches: 8. CDR3 region: CASSLGDRARTGELFF. The CDR3 nucleotides read TGTGCCAGCAGCTTGGGAGACAGGGCGCGCACCGGGGAGCTGTTTTTT.

This clonotype was observed a handful of times. The chain recombines TRBV15 with TRBJ1-3; D gene ambiguous. CDR1 is LNHNV and CDR2 is YYDKDF in the germline V gene (reference sequence). The V gene lost 0 bases and the J gene lost 0 bases, with 9 bases spanning the gap. The CDR3 is made up of 16 amino acids. The CDR3 reads CATSRDRVGSGNTIYF. CDR3 DNA: TGTGCCACCAGCAGAGATCGTGTAGGCTCTGGAAACACCATATATTTT. Filled out from reference TRBV15 and TRBJ1-3, the complete variable domain reads DAMVIQNPRYQVTQFGKPVTLSCSQTLNHNVMYWYQQKSSQAPKLLFHYYDKDFNNEADTPDNFQSRRPNTSFCFLDIRSPGLGDTAMYLCATSRDRVGSGNTIYFGEGSWLTVV.

The rearrangement joins TRBV20-1 to TRBJ2-1; D is unclear. The germline gives CDR1 DFQATT, CDR2 SNEGSKA (reference sequence). Trimming stripped 4 bases from V and 0 bases from J, with 10 bases between. This CDR3 is built from 14 residues. CDR3 residues: CSAIKGSSYNEQFF. In DNA, the CDR3 is TGCAGTGCTATTAAGGGTAGCTCCTACAATGAGCAGTTCTTC.

The rearrangement joins TRBV28 to TRBJ1-2, with D perhaps TRBD1 (5 bases). CDR1 MDHEN and CDR2 SYDVKM come from the germline V gene. There are 14 residues in the CDR3. Trimming took off 4 bases at V and 2 bases at J, with 11 bases between the two ends. This chain's CDR3 is CASSSGEGNYGYTF. The CDR3 DNA reads as TGTGCCAGCAGTTCGGGGGAGGGGAACTATGGCTACACCTTC.

This clonotype was recorded a few times. The gene calls are TRBV7-2 and TRBJ1-3; D unclear. The germline V gene encodes CDR1 SGHTA and CDR2 FQGNSA. This CDR3 spans 14 amino acids. Trimming removed 5 bases at V and 2 bases at J, with 10 bases between. The CDR3 DNA sequence: TGTGCCAGCAGCCCAGGCATAACTGGAAACACCATATATTTT. It yields the protein CASSPGITGNTIYF.

The chain employs TRBV7-9 and TRBJ2-6; 8 bases are a match to TRBD1. CDR3 length: 15 amino acids. Germline V gives CDR1 SEHNR, CDR2 FQNEAQ (reference sequence). J was trimmed by 1 base and V by 4 bases; bases with no gene match: 0. CDR3 in DNA: TGTGCCAGCAGCTGGGACAGGTCTGGGGCCAACGTCCTGACTTTC. It yields the protein CASSWDRSGANVLTF.

This chain uses TRBV15 with TRBJ2-1; D assignment may be TRBD1 or TRBD2 (6 bases each). The V and J ends lost 1 base and 7 bases respectively, with 11 bases between them. This CDR3 region has 14 residues. Germline CDR1 is LNHNV and CDR2 is YYDKDF (reference sequence). The CDR3 reads CATSRVQGRNEQFF. In nucleotides, the CDR3 is TGTGCCACCAGCAGAGTCCAGGGGAGGAATGAGCAGTTCTTC.